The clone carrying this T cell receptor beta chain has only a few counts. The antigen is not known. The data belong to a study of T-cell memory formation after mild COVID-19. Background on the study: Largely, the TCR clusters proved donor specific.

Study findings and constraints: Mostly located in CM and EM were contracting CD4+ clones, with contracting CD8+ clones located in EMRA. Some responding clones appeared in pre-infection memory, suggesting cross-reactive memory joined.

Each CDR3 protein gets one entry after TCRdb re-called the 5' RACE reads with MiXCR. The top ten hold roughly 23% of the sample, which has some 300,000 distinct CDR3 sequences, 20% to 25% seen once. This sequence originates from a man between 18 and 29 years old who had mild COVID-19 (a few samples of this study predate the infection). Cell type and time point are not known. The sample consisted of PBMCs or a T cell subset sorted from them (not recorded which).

CDR3 residues: CSASGGDYTEAFF. As DNA, the CDR3 is TGCAGTGCTAGTGGTGGGGACTACACTGAAGCTTTCTTT. This chain uses TRBV20-1 with TRBJ1-1; D is perhaps TRBD1 (5 bases). Trimming pared 3 bases from V and 3 bases from J, leaving 11 bases between. This CDR3 spans 13 amino acids. CDR1 is DFQATT and CDR2 is SNEGSKA in the germline V gene (reference sequence).